A single T cell receptor beta chain is shown here with its context. The V and J ends lost 4 bases and 5 bases, in that order; junction bases with no gene match: 3. The germline gives CDR1 LNHDA, CDR2 SQIVND (reference sequence). The CDR3 is 14 residues long. Using immunoSEQ multiplex PCR, the repertoire was profiled, and TCRdb retains in-frame clones only, with some absent. The sample holds 300,000 to 500,000 clones; approximately 85% are singletons and the top ten take 2% to 2.5%. These data are taken from a study of blood T cell repertoires in COVID-19. Whole-study context: Acute and convalescent COVID-19 specimens originated in the United States, Italy and Spain. Sample material is recorded as cDNA or gDNA derived from T cells, B-cell-depleted T cells, or PBMCs.

Specimen: PBMCs or T cells enriched from blood (not recorded which). The J gene is TRBJ2-2, the V gene TRBV19; TRBD2 aligns across 8 bases. The TCR originated in a woman aged 40 to 50 with acute COVID-19. The CDR3 protein is CASSTSSGTGELFF. The CDR3 DNA reads as TGTGCCAGTAGTACGTCTAGCGGGACCGGGGAGCTGTTTTTT. Filled out from reference TRBV19 and TRBJ2-2, the complete variable domain reads DGGITQSPKYLFRKEGQNVTLSCEQNLNHDAMYWYRQDPGQGLRLIYYSQIVNDFQKGDIAEGYSVSREKKESFPLTVTSAQKNPTAFYLCASSTSSGTGELFFGEGSRLTVL.